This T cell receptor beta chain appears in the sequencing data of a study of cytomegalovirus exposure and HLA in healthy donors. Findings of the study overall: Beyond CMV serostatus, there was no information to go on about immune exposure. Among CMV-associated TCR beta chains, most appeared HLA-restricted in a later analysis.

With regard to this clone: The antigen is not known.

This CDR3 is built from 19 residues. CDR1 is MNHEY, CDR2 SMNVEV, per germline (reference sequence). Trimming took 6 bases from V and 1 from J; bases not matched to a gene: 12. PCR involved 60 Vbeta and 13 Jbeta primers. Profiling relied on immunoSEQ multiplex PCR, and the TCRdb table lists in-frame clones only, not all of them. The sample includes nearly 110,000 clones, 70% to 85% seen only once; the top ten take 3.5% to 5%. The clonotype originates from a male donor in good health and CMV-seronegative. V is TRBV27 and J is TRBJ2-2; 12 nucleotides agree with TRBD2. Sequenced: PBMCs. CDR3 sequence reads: CASSRRTSGITRNTGELFF. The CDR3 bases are TGTGCCAGCAGCCGACGGACTAGCGGGATTACTAGGAACACCGGGGAGCTGTTTTTT.